What follows describes a single T cell receptor (beta chain). What it recognizes is unknown. TCR beta library input comprised around 2.1 micrograms of genomic DNA from cryopreserved PBMCs. The data derive from a study of cytotoxic CD8 clonotypes in ibrutinib-treated CLL. Overall study context: Response sampling came at median about a year of treatment, ranging roughly 6 to 36 months. Study-wide findings and caveats: Public clonotypes were rare and shrank or held steady on treatment. Baseline levels were approached again at progression, after clonality had risen at ibrutinib response.

Trimming removed 5 bases from V and 2 bases from J, with 16 bases in between. Germline V gene lookup returns CDR1 SGHAT and CDR2 FQNNGV. There are 15 residues in the CDR3. Some clones are missing from TCRdb's copy, which holds only in-frame ones; the method was immunoSEQ multiplex PCR. The sample has about 39,000 clones; 65% to 70% are singletons. The sequence derives from a human donor with chronic lymphocytic leukemia. The sequences come from PBMCs, collected at disease progression, from a patient treated with ibrutinib. The J gene is TRBJ2-7, the V gene TRBV11-2; weak D call: TRBD1 (5 bases). CDR3 residues: CASSPDSLLTYEQYF. CDR3 DNA: TGTGCCAGCAGCCCCGACAGTCTCCTTACCTACGAGCAGTACTTC.